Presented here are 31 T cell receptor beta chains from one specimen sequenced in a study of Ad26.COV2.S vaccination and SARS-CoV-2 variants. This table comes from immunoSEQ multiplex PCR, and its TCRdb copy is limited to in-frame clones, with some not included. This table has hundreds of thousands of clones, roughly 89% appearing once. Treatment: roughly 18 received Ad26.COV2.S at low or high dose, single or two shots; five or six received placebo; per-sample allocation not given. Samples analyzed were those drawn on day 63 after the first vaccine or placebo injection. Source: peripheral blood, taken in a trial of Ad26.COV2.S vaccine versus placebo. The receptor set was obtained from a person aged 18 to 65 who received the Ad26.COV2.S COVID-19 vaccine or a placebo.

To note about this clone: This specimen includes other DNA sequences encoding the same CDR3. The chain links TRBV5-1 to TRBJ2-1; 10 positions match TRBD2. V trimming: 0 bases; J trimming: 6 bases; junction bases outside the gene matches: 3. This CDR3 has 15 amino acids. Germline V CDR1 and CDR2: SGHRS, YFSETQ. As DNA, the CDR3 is TGCGCCAGCAGCTTGGGGCTAGCGGGAGTCAATGAGCAGTTCTTC. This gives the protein CASSLGLAGVNEQFF.

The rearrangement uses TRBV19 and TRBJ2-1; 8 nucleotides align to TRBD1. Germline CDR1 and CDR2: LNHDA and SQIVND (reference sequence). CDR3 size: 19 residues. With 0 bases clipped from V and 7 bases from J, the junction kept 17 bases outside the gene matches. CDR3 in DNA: TGTGCCAGTAGTATAGATGTCGGACAGGGCTTGTTTTGGTCGAATGAGCAGTTCTTC. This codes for CASSIDVGQGLFWSNEQFF.

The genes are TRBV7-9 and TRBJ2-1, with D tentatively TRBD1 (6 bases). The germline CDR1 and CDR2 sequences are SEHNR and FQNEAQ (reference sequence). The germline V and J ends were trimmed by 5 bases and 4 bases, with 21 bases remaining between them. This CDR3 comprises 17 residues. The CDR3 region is CASSESWGLERYNEQFF. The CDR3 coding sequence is TGTGCCAGCAGCGAAAGCTGGGGGCTGGAAAGATACAATGAGCAGTTCTTC.

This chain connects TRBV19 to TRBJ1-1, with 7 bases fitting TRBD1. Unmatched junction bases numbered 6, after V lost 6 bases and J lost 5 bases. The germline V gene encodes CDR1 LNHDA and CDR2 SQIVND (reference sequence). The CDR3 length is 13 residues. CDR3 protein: CASSLDRETEAFF. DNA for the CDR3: TGTGCCAGTAGCCTTGACAGGGAAACTGAAGCTTTCTTT.

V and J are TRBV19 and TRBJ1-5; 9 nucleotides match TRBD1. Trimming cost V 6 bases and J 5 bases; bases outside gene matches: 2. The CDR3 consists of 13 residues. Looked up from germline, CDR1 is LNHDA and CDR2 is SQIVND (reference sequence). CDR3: CASRDRGHQPQHF. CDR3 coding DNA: TGTGCCAGTAGGGACAGGGGTCATCAGCCCCAGCATTTT. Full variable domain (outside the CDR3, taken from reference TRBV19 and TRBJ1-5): DGGITQSPKYLFRKEGQNVTLSCEQNLNHDAMYWYRQDPGQGLRLIYYSQIVNDFQKGDIAEGYSVSREKKESFPLTVTSAQKNPTAFYLCASRDRGHQPQHFGDGTRLSIL.

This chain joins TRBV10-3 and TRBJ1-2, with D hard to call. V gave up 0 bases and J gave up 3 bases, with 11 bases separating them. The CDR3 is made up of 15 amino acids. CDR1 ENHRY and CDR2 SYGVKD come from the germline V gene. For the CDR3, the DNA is TGTGCCATCAGTGAGTCGATAATATTCGACTATGGCTACACCTTC. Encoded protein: CAISESIIFDYGYTF.

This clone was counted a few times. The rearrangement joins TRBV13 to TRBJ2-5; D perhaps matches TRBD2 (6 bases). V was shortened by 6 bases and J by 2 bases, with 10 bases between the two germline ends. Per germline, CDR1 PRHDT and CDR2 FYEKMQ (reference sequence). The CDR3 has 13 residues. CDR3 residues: CASSSGRQETQYF. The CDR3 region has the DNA TGTGCCAGCAGTTCGGGGAGGCAAGAGACCCAGTACTTC.

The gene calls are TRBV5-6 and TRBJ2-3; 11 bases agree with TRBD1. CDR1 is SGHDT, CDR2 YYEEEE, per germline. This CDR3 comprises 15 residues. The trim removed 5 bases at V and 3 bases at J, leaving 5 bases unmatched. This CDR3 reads CASSPGTGGTDTQYF. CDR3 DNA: TGTGCCAGCAGTCCCGGGACAGGGGGGACAGATACGCAGTATTTT.

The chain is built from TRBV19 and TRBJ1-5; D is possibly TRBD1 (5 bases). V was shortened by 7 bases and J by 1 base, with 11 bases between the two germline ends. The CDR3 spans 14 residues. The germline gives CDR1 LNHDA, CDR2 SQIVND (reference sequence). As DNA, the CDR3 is TGTGCCAGTACCATCCGGGACAGCAATCAGCCCCAGCATTTT. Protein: CASTIRDSNQPQHF.

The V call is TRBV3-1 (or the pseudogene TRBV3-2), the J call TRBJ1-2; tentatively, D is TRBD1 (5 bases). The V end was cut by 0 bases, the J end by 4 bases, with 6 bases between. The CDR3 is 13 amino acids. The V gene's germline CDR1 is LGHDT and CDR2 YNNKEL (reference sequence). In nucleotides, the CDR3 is TGTGCCAGCAGCCAAGACAGGGCCTATGGCTACACCTTC. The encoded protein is CASSQDRAYGYTF.

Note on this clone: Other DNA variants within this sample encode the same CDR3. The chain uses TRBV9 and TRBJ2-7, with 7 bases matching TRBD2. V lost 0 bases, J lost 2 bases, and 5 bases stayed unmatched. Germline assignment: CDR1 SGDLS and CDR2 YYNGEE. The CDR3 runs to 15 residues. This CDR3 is CASSVAAGPTYEQYF. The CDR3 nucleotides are TGTGCCAGCAGCGTAGCAGCGGGGCCAACCTACGAGCAGTACTTC. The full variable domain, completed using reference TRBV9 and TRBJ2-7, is DSGVTQTPKHLITATGQRVTLRCSPRSGDLSVYWYQQSLDQGLQFLIQYYNGEERAKGNILERFSAQQFPDLHSELNLSSLELGDSALYFCASSVAAGPTYEQYFGPGTRLTVT.

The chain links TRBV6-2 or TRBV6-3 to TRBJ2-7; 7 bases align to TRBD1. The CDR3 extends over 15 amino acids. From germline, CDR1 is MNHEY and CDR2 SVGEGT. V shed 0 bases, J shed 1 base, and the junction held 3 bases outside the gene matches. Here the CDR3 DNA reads TGTGCCAGCAGTTACTCTTGGGGACAGTCCTACGAGCAGTACTTC. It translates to CASSYSWGQSYEQYF.

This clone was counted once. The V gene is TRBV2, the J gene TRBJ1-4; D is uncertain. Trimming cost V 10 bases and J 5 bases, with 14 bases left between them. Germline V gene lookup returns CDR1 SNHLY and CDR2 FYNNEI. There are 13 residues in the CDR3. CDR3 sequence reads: CATAVGPNEKLFF. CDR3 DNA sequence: TGTGCCACAGCGGTAGGCCCAAATGAAAAACTGTTTTTT.

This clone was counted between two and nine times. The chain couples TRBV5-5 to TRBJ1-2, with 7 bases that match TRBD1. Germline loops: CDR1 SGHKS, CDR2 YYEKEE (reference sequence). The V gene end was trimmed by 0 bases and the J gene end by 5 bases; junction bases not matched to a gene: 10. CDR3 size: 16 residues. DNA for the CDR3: TGTGCCAGCAGCTTGGACGACAGGGAGTCCGGTTATGGCTACACCTTC. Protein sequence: CASSLDDRESGYGYTF.

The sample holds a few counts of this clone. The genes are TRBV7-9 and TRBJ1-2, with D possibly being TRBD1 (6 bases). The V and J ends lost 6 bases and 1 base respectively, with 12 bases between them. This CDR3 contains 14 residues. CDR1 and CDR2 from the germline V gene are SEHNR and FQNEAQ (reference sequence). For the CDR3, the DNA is TGTGCCAGCAGTCCACCAGGGGATAACTATGGCTACACCTTC. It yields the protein CASSPPGDNYGYTF.

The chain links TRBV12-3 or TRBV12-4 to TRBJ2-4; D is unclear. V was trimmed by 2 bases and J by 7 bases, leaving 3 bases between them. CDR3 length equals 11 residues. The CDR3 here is CASSLMNIQYF. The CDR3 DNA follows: TGTGCCAGCAGTTTAATGAACATTCAGTACTTC.

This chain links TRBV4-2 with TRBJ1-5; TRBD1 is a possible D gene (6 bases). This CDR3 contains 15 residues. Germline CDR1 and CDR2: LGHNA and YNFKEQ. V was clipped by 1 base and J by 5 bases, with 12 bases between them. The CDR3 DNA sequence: TGTGCCAGCAGCCAAGGATTCAGGGGTGATCAGCCCCAGCATTTT. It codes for CASSQGFRGDQPQHF.

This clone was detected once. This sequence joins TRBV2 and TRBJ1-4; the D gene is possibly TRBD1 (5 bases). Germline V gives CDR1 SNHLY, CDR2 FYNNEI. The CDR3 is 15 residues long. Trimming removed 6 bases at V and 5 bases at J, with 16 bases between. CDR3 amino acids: CASSLEGTENEKLFF. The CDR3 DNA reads TGTGCCAGCAGCCTTGAAGGGACGGAGAATGAAAAACTGTTTTTT.

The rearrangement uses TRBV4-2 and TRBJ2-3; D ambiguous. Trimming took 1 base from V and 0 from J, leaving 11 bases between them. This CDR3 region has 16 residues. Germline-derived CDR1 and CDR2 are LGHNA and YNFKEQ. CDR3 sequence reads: CASSQGLTSSTDTQYF. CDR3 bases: TGTGCCAGCAGCCAAGGACTGACATCTAGCACAGATACGCAGTATTTT.

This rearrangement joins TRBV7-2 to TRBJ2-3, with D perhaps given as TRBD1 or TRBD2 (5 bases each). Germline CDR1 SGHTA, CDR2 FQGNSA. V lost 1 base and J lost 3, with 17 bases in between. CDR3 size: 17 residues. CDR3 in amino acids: CASSLGGTLQRTDTQYF. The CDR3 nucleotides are TGTGCCAGCAGCTTAGGTGGGACCCTTCAAAGGACAGATACGCAGTATTTT.

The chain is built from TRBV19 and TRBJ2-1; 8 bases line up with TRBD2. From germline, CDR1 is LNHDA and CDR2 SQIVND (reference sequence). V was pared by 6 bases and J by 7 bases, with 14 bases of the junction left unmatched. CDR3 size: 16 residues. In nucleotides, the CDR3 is TGTGCCAGTAGCCCCCGGGTCGGGGGGGGCGGGAATGAGCAGTTCTTC. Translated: CASSPRVGGGGNEQFF.

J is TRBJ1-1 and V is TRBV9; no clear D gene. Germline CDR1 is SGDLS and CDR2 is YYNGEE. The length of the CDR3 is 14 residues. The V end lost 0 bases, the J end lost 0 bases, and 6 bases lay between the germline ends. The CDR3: CASSVALMNTEAFF. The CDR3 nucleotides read TGTGCCAGCAGCGTAGCTCTGATGAACACTGAAGCTTTCTTT. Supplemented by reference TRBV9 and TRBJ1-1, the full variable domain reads DSGVTQTPKHLITATGQRVTLRCSPRSGDLSVYWYQQSLDQGLQFLIQYYNGEERAKGNILERFSAQQFPDLHSELNLSSLELGDSALYFCASSVALMNTEAFFGQGTRLTVV.

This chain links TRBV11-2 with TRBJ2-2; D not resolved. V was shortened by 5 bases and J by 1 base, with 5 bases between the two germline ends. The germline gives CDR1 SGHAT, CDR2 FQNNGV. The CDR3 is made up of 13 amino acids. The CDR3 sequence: CASSPENTGELFF. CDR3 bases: TGTGCCAGCAGCCCAGAGAACACCGGGGAGCTGTTTTTT.

CDR3 DNA sequence: TGTGCCAGCAGCCAAGGGAGTTGGGACGAGCAGTACTTC. This codes for CASSQGSWDEQYF. The J gene is TRBJ2-7, the V gene TRBV3-1 (or the pseudogene TRBV3-2); D not resolved. The CDR3 runs 13 residues. Germline-derived CDR1 and CDR2 are LGHDT and YNNKEL (reference sequence). V shed 1 base and J shed 5 bases, with 9 bases lying between them.

CDR3 DNA: TGTGCCAGCAGCCGCGGGGCGGGTGACACAGATACGCAGTATTTT. It translates to CASSRGAGDTDTQYF. The chain recombines TRBV27 with TRBJ2-3; TRBD2 is a possible D gene (6 bases). Germline V lookup: CDR1 MNHEY, CDR2 SMNVEV (reference sequence). This CDR3 contains 15 residues. With 6 bases removed from V and 2 bases from J, the gap between germline ends came to 15 bases.

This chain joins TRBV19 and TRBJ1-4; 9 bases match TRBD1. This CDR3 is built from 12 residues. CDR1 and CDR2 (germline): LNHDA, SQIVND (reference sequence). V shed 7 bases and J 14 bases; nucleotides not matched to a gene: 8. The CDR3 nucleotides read TGTGCCAGTAAAGGACAGGGGAGAGGTCTGTTTTTT. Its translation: CASKGQGRGLFF.

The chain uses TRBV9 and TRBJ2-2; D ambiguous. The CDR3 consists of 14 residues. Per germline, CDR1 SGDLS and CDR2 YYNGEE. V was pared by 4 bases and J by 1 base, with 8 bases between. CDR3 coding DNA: TGTGCCAGCAGCCCTTACATGAACACCGGGGAGCTGTTTTTT. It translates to CASSPYMNTGELFF.

Written as DNA, the CDR3 is TGTGCCAGCAGACCCGCCGGGACTAGCGTATGGGGTACGCAGTATTTT. Protein sequence: CASRPAGTSVWGTQYF. The V and J genes are TRBV28 and TRBJ2-3; TRBD2 matches at 10 bases. The germline V gene encodes CDR1 MDHEN and CDR2 SYDVKM. V shed 6 bases and J 8 bases; nucleotides not matched to a gene: 14. The CDR3 length is 16 residues.

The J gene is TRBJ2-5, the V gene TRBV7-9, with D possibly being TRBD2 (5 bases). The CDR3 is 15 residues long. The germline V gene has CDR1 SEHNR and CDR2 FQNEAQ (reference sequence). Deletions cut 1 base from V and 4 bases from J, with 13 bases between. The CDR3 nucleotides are TGTGCCAGCAGCTTAGTAGTATCGGGGAGAGAGACCCAGTACTTC. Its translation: CASSLVVSGRETQYF.

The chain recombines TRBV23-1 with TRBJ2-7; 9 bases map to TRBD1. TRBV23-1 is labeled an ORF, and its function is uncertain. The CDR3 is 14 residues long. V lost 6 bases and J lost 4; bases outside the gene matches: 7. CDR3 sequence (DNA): TGCGCCAGCAGCGGCGGGACAGGGTCGTACGAGCAGTACTTC. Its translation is CASSGGTGSYEQYF.

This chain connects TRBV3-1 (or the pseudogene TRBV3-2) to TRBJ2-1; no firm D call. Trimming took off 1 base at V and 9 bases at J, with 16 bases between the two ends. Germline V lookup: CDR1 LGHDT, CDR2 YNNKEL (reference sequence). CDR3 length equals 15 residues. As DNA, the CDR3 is TGTGCCAGCAGCCAAGGGCTGGCCGAAAAGGGTGAGCAGTTCTTC. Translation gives CASSQGLAEKGEQFF.